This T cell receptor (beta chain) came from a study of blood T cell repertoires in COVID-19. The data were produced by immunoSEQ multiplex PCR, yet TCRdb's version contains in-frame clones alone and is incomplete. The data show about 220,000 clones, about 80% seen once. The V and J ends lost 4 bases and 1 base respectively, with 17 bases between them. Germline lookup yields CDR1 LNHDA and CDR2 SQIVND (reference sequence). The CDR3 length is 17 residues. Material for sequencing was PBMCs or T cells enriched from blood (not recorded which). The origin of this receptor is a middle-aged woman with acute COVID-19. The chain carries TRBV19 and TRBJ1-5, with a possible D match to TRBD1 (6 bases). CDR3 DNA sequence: TGTGCCAGTAGTACGACCTGGGGGGGCACGAGCAATCAGCCCCAGCATTTT. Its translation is CASSTTWGGTSNQPQHF.